This T cell receptor (beta chain) was found in a study of shared clonotypes between healthy human individuals (dated by TCRdb to the early 2020s). For the study in its entirety: A couple of women and a few men aged 18 to 49 years were included in the cohort. For each donor, CD4 naive and CD4 memory were each given three plates, CD8 naive was given two plates, and CD8 memory was given one plate. To estimate repertoire size and how much clonotypes are shared between individuals, the study performed deep sequencing of blood TCR repertoires from a few healthy adults. Different laboratories and diverse techniques were used to prepare libraries and sequence TCR repertoires, to increase sequencing depth and limit assay-specific biases. Between about 0.85 and 10 billion PBMCs per donor were obtained by leukapheresis. What the study reported, not specific to this receptor: Sampling was restricted to blood, and TCR repertoires in tissue are likely to differ from TCR repertoires in blood. Across four donors, approximately 5% of naive CD4, around 3.3% of naive CD8, 2.3% of memory CD4, and about 0.4% of memory CD8 clonotypes were shared. Estimated clonotype richness was generally larger for naive than for memory subsets. Pairwise subsampling indicated that sequencing depth was expected to affect the degree of clonotype sharing among donors. Clonotypes shared by all four sorted-subset donors showed higher generation probabilities than non-shared clonotypes. Rarefaction of sorted-subset datasets indicated incomplete sequencing despite the large sequencing depth. The small number of donors limited the genetic and exposure-history diversity represented.

The CDR3 goes from the cysteine to the phenylalanine over 18 residues. The sequence is cut down to CDR3 DNA, 54 bases in frame from base 1. CDR1 SEHNR and CDR2 FQNEAQ are derived from the germline V gene (reference sequence). V loses 5 bases of germline sequence and J loses 1 base, and the interval between the two ends is 23 bases. With respect to this clone: Its antigen remains undetermined. There are no base qualities to consult, and no much larger clone falls within one base.

TCR CDR3 regions were amplified from genomic DNA by multiplex PCR using the deep immunoSEQ assay. Extracted genomic DNA from each cell subset was spread evenly across all wells of several immunoSEQ 96-well plates, with each plate serving as a replicate. Each replicate PCR for sorted subsets received roughly 200 ng genomic DNA, equal to 30,000 or so T cell genomes. Purified libraries were quantified with a Qubit 3.0 fluorometer, sized on a Bioanalyzer 2100, and re-quantified with the KAPA Library Quantification kit. A separate single-read 150-cycle Illumina NextSeq 550 flow cell was used to sequence each immunoSEQ 96-well plate. The paper's processing steps were these. Because the immunoSEQ output held only junctional sequences and lacked quality scores, the filtering could not match the filtering applied to full-length reads. To assign V/J genes and CDR3, sequences were annotated using PyIR, a Python wrapper for IgBLAST v1.9, with IMGT germline references. Any read was removed if the V/J assignment was weak (E-value above 1e-6), the CDR3 was missing, or the read contained stop codons, out-of-frame junctions, or ambiguous translated residues. V3J clonotypes were defined by identical inferred V gene, J gene, and CDR3 amino acid sequence. To compute the percentage overlap between repertoires, the number of shared unique clonotypes was divided by the size of the smaller repertoire. Three approaches were used to assess repertoire richness: RTK rarefaction, the Chao1 estimator, and Recon v2.1 estimates of unobserved clonotypes. Generation probabilities were computed with OLGA for all TCRbeta clonotypes obtained by the gDNA method from several donors. TCRdb retrieved this table from immuneACCESS and kept in-frame rearrangements only. Not all clones are present; in checked studies, unresolved V genes account for under half, and no reason is known for the remainder. V and J calls and clone size follow that table, whereas D and trimming were derived from the DNA. Here the sample has 1.5 million to 2.5 million clones; roughly 94% occur a single time. The ten biggest clones cover roughly 1% of the sample.

CD8 naive samples were CD45RO-negative cells positively selected for CCR7, giving a CD45RA+CCR7+ population that excluded TemRA cells. The donors were healthy, HIV-negative adults with no recently reported acute infections or vaccinations. All donors were Caucasian adults living in Nashville, Tennessee, USA. Blood was collected by leukapheresis, and PBMCs were isolated by Ficoll-Histopaque density gradient centrifugation and then cryopreserved in liquid nitrogen vapor phase. Analytical flow cytometry was used to check the purity and quantity of each magnetically sorted T cell population. Each sorted fraction had its genomic DNA isolated and then quantified by UV absorbance on a Nanodrop 2000c.

The receptor chain draws on TRBV7-9 and TRBJ1-1; the D region possibly corresponds to TRBD1 (5 bases align). The sequence was collected from a man younger than 30 in good health. Specimen: naive CD8+ T cells sorted from blood. Per the publication, the cell subset or site label means: CD45RA+CCR7+. Here the CDR3 is given as CASSPPLPEVGTNTEAFF. The bases are TGTGCCAGCAGCCCACCCCTTCCTGAGGTTGGGACGAACACTGAAGCTTTCTTT.